The entry that follows covers one TCR beta chain sequence. The data belong to a study of blood T cell repertoires in COVID-19. Overall study: Spain, Italy and the United States supplied samples that represented acute and convalescent COVID-19. The analysed material was cDNA or gDNA that came from T cells, B-cell-depleted T cells, or PBMCs.

Authors' methods: From reference gene primer amplification, estimates of nucleated cell counts were derived. Sequencing used immunoSEQ multiplex PCR; TCRdb keeps in-frame clones, though not all of them. V and J calls and clone size are given by that table; D and trimming were obtained from the DNA. Among 80,000 to 100,000 clones listed, 81% were seen once. The CDR3 has 13 amino acids. Per the germline V gene, CDR1 is MDHEN and CDR2 is SYDVKM. V was clipped by 8 bases and J by 0 bases, with 5 bases between them. Input material: peripheral blood. This receptor was taken from a man aged 55 to 70 with acute or convalescent COVID-19. The chain joins TRBV28 to TRBJ2-6; D is unclear. CDR3: CASGLSGANVLTF. As DNA, the CDR3 is TGTGCCAGCGGGCTCTCTGGGGCCAACGTCCTGACTTTC.